This section outlines one TCR beta chain sequence together with its context. The antigen is not known. TCRdb's table, derived via immunoSEQ multiplex PCR, lists solely in-frame clones and lacks some. There are roughly 99,000 clones in the sample; about 89% occur only once, and 5.5% to 7% lies in the top ten. These data are taken from a study of T cell responses to AZD1222 COVID-19 vaccine. Broader study findings: Following two doses of AZD1222, Spike-specific TCR breadth and depth rose.

V dropped 3 bases and J dropped 5; count of bases not matched to a gene: 5. The CDR3 covers 14 residues. Germline loops: CDR1 KGHSH, CDR2 LQKENI. The sequence was obtained from an adult who received the AZD1222 COVID-19 vaccine. Sequenced here: peripheral blood, sampled 28 days after the second AZD1222 dose. The chain carries TRBV18 and TRBJ2-5, with 8 bases fitting TRBD1. CDR3 in DNA: TGTGCCAGCTCACCGGACAGGGCGGGTGAGACCCAGTACTTC. This gives the protein CASSPDRAGETQYF.